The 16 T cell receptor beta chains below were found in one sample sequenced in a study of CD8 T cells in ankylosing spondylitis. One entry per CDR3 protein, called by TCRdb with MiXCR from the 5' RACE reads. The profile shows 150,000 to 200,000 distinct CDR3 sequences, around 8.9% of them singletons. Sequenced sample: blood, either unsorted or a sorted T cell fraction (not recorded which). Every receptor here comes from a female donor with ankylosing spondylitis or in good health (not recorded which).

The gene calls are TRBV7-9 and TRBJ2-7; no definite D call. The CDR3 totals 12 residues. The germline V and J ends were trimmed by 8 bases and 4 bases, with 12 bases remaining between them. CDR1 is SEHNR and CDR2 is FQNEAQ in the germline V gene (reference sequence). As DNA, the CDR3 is TGTGCCAGCGGCGGAGTTGGGTACGAGCAGTACTTC. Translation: CASGGVGYEQYF.

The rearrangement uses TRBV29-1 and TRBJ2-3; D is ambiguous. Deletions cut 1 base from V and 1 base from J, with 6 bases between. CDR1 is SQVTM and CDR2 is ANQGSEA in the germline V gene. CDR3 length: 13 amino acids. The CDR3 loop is CSVEGGGTDTQYF. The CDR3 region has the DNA TGCAGCGTTGAAGGAGGAGGCACAGATACGCAGTATTTT.

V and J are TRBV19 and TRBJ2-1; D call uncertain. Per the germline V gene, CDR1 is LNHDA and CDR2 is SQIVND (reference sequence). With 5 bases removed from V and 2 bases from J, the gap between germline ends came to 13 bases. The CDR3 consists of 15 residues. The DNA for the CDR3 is TGTGCCAGTAGTGACGACCAGTCCGCCTACAATGAGCAGTTCTTC. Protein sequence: CASSDDQSAYNEQFF.

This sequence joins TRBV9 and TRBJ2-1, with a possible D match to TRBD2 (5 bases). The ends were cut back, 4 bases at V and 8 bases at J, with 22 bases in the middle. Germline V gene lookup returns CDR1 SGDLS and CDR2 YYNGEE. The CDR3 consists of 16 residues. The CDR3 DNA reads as TGTGCCAGCAGCCCCGGGGTGCGATCGGAGGAGGATGAGCAGTTCTTC. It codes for CASSPGVRSEEDEQFF.

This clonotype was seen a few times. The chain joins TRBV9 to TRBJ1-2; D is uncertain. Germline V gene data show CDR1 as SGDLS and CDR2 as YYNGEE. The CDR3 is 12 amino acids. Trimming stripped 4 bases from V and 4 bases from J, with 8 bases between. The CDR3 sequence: CASSFGSYGYTF. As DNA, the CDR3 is TGTGCCAGCAGCTTCGGGAGCTATGGCTACACCTTC.

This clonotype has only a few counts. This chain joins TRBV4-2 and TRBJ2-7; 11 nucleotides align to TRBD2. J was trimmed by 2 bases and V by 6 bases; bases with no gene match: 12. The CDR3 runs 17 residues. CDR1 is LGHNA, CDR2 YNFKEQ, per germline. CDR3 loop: CASSPGLAGGSPYEQYF. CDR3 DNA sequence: TGTGCCAGCAGTCCCGGGCTAGCGGGAGGTTCCCCCTACGAGCAGTACTTC.

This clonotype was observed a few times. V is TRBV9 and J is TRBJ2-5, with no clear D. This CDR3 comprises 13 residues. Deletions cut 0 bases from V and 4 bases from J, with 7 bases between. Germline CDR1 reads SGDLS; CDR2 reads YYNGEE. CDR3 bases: TGTGCCAGCAGCGTAGCTACGGGAGAGACCCAGTACTTC. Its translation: CASSVATGETQYF.

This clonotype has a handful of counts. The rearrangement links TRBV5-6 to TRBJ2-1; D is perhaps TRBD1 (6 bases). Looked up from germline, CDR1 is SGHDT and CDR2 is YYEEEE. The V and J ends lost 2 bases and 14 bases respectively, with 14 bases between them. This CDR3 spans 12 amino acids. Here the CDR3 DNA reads TGTGCCAGCAGCTTTCAAGGGGGTATTGAGTTCTTC. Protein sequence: CASSFQGGIEFF.

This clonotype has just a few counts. The CDR3 DNA is TGTGCCAGCAGCTTGAGCAGCGGGAGGATGTACGAGCAGTACTTC. It translates to CASSLSSGRMYEQYF. The rearrangement links TRBV7-9 to TRBJ2-7; TRBD2 agrees at 9 bases. The germline V gene encodes CDR1 SEHNR and CDR2 FQNEAQ (reference sequence). This CDR3 spans 15 amino acids. The V segment lost 3 bases and the J segment 4 bases; nucleotides outside the gene matches: 7. The complete variable domain, with remaining parts taken from reference TRBV7-9 and TRBJ2-7, reads DTGVSQNPRHKITKRGQNVTFRCDPISEHNRLYWYRQTLGQGPEFLTYFQNEAQLEKSRLLSDRFSAERPKGSFSTLEIQRTEQGDSAMYLCASSLSSGRMYEQYFGPGTRLTVT.

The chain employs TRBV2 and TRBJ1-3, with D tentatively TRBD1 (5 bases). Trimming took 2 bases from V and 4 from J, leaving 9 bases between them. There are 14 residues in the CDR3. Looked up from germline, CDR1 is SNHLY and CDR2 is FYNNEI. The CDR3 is CASSELGTGNTIYF. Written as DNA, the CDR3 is TGTGCCAGCAGTGAACTTGGGACGGGAAACACCATATATTTT.

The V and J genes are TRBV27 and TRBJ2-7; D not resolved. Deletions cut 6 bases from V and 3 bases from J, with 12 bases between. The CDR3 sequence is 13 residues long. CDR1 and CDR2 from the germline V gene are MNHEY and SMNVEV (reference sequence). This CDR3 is CASSLGPDYEQYF. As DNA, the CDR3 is TGTGCCAGCAGCCTCGGGCCTGACTACGAGCAGTACTTC.

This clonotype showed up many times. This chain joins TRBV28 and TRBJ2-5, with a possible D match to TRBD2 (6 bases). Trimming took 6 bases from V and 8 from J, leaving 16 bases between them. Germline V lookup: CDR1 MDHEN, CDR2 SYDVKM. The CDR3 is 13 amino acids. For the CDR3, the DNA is TGTGCCAGCAGCGGAGAGGGCGCGGGAACCCAGTACTTC. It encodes CASSGEGAGTQYF. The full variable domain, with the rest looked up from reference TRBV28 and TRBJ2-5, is DVKVTQSSRYLVKRTGEKVFLECVQDMDHENMFWYRQDPGLGLRLIYFSYDVKMKEKGDIPEGYSVSREKKERFSLILESASTNQTSMYLCASSGEGAGTQYFGPGTRLLVL.

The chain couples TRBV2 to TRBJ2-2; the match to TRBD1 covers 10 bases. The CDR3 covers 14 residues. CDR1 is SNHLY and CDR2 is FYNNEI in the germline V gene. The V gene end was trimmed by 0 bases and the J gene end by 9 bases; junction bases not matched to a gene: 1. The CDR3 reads CASSEATGGRELFF. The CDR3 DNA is TGTGCCAGCAGTGAAGCGACAGGGGGCAGGGAGCTGTTTTTT.

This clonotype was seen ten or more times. The chain's CDR3 is CASSPRGSNGYTF. CDR3 nucleotide sequence: TGCGCCAGCAGTCCCCGGGGGTCGAATGGCTACACCTTC. The chain has TRBV4-3 and TRBJ1-2; a possible D gene is TRBD1 (5 bases). The CDR3 spans 13 residues. The germline CDR1 and CDR2 sequences are LGHNA and YSLEER. The ends were cut back, 6 bases at V and 6 bases at J, with 14 bases in the middle.

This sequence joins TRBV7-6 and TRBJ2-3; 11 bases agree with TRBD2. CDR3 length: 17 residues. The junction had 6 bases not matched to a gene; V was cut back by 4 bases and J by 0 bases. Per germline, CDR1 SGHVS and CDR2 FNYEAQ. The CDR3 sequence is CASSWRTSGSSTDTQYF. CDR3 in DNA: TGTGCCAGCAGCTGGAGGACTAGCGGGTCTAGCACAGATACGCAGTATTTT.

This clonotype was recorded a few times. CDR3 bases: TGCAGCGTTGATGGGGGAGACAGGAACCCTTTCAATGAGCAGTTCTTC. As protein: CSVDGGDRNPFNEQFF. The rearrangement uses TRBV29-1 and TRBJ2-1; TRBD1 might be the D (6 bases). The CDR3 is 16 amino acids. Deletions cut 3 bases from V and 6 bases from J, with 21 bases between. Germline assignment: CDR1 SQVTM and CDR2 ANQGSEA.